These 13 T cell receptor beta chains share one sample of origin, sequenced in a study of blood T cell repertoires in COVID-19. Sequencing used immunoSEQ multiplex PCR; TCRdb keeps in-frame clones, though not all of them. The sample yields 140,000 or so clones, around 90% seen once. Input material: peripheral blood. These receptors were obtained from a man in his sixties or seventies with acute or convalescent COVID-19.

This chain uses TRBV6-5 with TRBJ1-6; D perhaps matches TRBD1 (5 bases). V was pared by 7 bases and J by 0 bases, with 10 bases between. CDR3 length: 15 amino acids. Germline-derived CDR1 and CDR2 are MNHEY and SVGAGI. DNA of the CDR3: TGTGCCAGCAAACCGGGGGGCTCCTATAATTCACCCCTCCACTTT. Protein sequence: CASKPGGSYNSPLHF.

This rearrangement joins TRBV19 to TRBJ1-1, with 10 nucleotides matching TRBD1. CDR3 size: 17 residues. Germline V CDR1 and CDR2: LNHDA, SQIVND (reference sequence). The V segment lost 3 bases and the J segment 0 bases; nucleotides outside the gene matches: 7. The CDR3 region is CASSIVTGGRLNTEAFF. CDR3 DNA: TGTGCCAGTAGTATTGTGACAGGGGGCCGGCTGAACACTGAAGCTTTCTTT.

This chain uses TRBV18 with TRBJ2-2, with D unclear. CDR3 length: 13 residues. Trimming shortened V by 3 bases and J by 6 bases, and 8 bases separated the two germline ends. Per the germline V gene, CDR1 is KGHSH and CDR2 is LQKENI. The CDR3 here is CASSPPGAGELFF. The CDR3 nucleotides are TGTGCCAGCTCACCGCCCGGAGCCGGGGAGCTGTTTTTT.

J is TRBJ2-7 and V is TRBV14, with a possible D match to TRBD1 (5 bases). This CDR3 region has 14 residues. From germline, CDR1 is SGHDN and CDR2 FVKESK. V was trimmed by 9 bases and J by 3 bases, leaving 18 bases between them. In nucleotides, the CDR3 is TGTGCCAGAGAGACAGCCTGGGGATACTACGAGCAGTACTTC. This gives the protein CARETAWGYYEQYF.

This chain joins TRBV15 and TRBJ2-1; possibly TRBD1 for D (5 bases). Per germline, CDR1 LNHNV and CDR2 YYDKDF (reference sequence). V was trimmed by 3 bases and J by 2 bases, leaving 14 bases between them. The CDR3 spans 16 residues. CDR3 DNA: TGTGCCACCAGCAGCACGCAGGGAAGGACCTACAATGAGCAGTTCTTC. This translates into CATSSTQGRTYNEQFF.

Here the CDR3 DNA reads TGTGCCAGCAGGCTTCAGGGGGCTGGCGAGCAGTTCTTC. Translating it yields CASRLQGAGEQFF. The V call is TRBV3-1 (or the pseudogene TRBV3-2), the J call TRBJ2-1, with 8 nucleotides matching TRBD1. The trim removed 6 bases at V and 10 bases at J, leaving 8 bases unmatched. The germline gives CDR1 LGHDT, CDR2 YNNKEL (reference sequence). The CDR3 runs 13 residues.

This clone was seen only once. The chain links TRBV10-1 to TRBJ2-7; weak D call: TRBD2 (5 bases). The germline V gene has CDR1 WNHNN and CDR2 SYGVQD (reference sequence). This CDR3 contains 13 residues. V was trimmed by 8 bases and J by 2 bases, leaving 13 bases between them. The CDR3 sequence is CASSAGNPYEQYF. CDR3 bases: TGCGCCAGCTCAGCCGGGAATCCCTACGAGCAGTACTTC.

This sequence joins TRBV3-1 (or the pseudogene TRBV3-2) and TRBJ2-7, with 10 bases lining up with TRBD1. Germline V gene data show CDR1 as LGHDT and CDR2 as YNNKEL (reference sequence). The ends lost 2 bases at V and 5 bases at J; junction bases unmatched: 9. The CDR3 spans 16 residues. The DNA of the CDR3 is TGTGCCAGCAGCCAACCATCGGGACAGGGGATCAACGAGCAGTACTTC. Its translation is CASSQPSGQGINEQYF.

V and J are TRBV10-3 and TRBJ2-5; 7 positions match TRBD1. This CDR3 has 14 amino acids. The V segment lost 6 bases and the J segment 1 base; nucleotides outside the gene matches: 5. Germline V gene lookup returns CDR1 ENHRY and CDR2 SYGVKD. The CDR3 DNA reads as TGTGCCATCAGCTCACAGGGGACCCAAGAGACCCAGTACTTC. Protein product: CAISSQGTQETQYF.

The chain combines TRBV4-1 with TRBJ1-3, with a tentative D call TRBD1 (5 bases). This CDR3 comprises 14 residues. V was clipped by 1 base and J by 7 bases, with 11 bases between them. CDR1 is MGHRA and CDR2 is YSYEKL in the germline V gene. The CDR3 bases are TGCGCCAGCAGCCAAGCAGGGTCCAGGAACACCATATATTTT. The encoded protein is CASSQAGSRNTIYF.

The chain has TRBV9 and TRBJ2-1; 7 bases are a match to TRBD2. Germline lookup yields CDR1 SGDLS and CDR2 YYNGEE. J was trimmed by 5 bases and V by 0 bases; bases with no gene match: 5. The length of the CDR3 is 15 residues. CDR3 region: CASSVALAVNNEQFF. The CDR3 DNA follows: TGTGCCAGCAGCGTAGCCCTAGCGGTAAACAATGAGCAGTTCTTC.

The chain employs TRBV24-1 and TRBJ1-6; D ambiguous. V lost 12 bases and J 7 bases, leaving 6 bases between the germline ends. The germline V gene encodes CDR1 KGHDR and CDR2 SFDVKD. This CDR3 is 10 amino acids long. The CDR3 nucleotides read TGTGCCCCTAGGAATTCACCCCTCCACTTT. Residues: CAPRNSPLHF.

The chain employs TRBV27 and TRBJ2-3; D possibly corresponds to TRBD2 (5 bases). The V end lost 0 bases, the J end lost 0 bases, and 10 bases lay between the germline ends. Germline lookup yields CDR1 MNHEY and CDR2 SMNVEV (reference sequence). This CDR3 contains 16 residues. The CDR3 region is CASSLSRAVSTDTQYF. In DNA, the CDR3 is TGTGCCAGCAGTTTATCGAGGGCAGTTAGCACAGATACGCAGTATTTT.